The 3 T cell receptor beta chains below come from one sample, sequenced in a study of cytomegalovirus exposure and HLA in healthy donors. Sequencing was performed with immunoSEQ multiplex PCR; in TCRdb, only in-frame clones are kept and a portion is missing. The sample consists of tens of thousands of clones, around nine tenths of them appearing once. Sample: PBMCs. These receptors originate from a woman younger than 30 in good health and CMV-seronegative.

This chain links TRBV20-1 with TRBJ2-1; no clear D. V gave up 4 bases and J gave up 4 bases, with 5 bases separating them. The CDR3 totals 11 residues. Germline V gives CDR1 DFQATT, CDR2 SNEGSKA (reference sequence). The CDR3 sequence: CSATKYNEQFF. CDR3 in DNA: TGCAGTGCTACCAAATACAATGAGCAGTTCTTC.

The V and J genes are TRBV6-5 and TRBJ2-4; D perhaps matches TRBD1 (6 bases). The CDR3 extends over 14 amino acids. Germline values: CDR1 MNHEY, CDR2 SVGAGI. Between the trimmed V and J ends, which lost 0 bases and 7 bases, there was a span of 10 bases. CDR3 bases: TGTGCCAGCAGTTACTCCAGACAGGCCAACATTCAGTACTTC. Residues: CASSYSRQANIQYF.

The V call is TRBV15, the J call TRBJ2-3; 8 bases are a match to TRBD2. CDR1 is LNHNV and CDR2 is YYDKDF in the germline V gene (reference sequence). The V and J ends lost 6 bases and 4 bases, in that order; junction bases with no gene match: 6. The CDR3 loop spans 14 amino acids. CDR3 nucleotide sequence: TGTGCCACCAGTTCCAGCGGGAGCCCAGATACGCAGTATTTT. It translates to CATSSSGSPDTQYF.